The next 7 T cell receptor beta chains were all read from a single sample in a study of regulatory T cells in long-lasting Graves disease. Noted time point: persistent/refractory GD, antithyroid drugs over 5 years with positive TRAb. There was RNA extracted from PBMCs, and the TCR library was made from it. Assembly of TCR beta libraries relied on iRepertoire HTBI primers together with Arm-PCR of CDR3 regions. TCRdb re-analysed the multiplex PCR reads in MiXCR, keeping a single row per CDR3 protein. The profile shows more than 650,000 distinct CDR3 sequences, roughly 30% of them singletons. The sequenced sample was peripheral blood mononuclear cells (PBMCs), obtained when the disease was refractory, from a patient treated with antithyroid drugs. The receptors were gathered from a female donor with Graves disease.

The genes are TRBV12-5 and TRBJ2-7; 7 positions agree with TRBD2. The V gene's germline CDR1 is LGHNT and CDR2 FRNRAP. CDR3 size: 14 residues. J was trimmed by 6 bases and V by 2 bases; bases with no gene match: 7. The CDR3 DNA sequence: TGTGCTAGTGGTTTGATTAGCGGGCAAGCCGAGCAGTACTTC. Protein product: CASGLISGQAEQYF.

This clonotype was seen at least ten times. This chain uses TRBV6-1 with TRBJ2-5; TRBD2 matches at 12 bases. CDR1 is MNHNS, CDR2 SASEGT, per germline. V was clipped by 7 bases and J by 1 base; unmatched bases: 13. The length of the CDR3 is 18 residues. CDR3 DNA sequence: TGTGCCAGCAACCCAATGGTTCTAGCGGGAGGGCCCCAAGAGACCCAGTACTTC. This sequence encodes CASNPMVLAGGPQETQYF.

This clonotype has ten or more counts. The chain is built from TRBV24-1 and TRBJ2-5; perhaps D is TRBD1 or TRBD2 (5 bases each). V lost 8 bases, J lost 1 base, and 13 bases lay in between. The CDR3 has 14 amino acids. Per the germline V gene, CDR1 is KGHDR and CDR2 is SFDVKD. DNA for the CDR3: TGTGCCACCAAAGCCCAGGGACCCCAAGAGACCCAGTACTTC. Translating gives CATKAQGPQETQYF.

The table lists this clonotype with a few counts. The rearrangement links TRBV6-5 to TRBJ2-7; the match to TRBD2 covers 8 bases. CDR1 and CDR2 (germline): MNHEY, SVGAGI. The ends lost 2 bases at V and 2 bases at J; junction bases unmatched: 8. This CDR3 region has 16 residues. Written as DNA, the CDR3 is TGTGCCAGCAGTTACGGAATAGCGGGACCCCCCTACGAGCAGTACTTC. Protein product: CASSYGIAGPPYEQYF.

This clonotype occurred a few times. This chain uses TRBV2 with TRBJ1-1, with D possibly matching TRBD1 (5 bases). CDR3 size: 13 residues. Germline V lookup: CDR1 SNHLY, CDR2 FYNNEI. Trimming removed 6 bases from V and 11 bases from J, with 19 bases in between. For the CDR3, the DNA is TGTGCCAGCAGGGTGGTCTTCACGGGGGGGGCTTTCTTT. Its protein is CASRVVFTGGAFF.

The table lists this clonotype with a few counts. The V call is TRBV9, the J call TRBJ1-4; TRBD1 agrees at 7 bases. The CDR3 is 14 residues long. CDR1 is SGDLS, CDR2 YYNGEE, per germline. Trimming removed 0 bases from V and 5 bases from J; junction bases left unmatched: 1. This chain's CDR3 is CASSVGQGNEKLFF. The CDR3 DNA sequence: TGTGCCAGCAGCGTAGGACAGGGAAATGAAAAACTGTTTTTT.

The chain is built from TRBV7-9 and TRBJ1-5, with 9 bases identical to TRBD1. CDR3 length equals 18 residues. The ends lost 1 base at V and 4 bases at J; junction bases unmatched: 11. Germline V gives CDR1 SEHNR, CDR2 FQNEAQ (reference sequence). The CDR3 sequence: CASSLGTGGLDGNQPQHF. The CDR3 nucleotides are TGTGCCAGCAGCTTAGGTACAGGGGGCCTGGATGGGAATCAGCCCCAGCATTTT.